The 27 T cell receptor beta chains below all came from one sample that was sequenced in a study of neoadjuvant anti-PD-1 for oral cavity cancer. Profiled with immunoSEQ multiplex PCR; TCRdb holds only in-frame clones, not every one. Of about 14,000 clones in the sample, about 64% are singletons; the top ten hold 2% to 2.5%. The sample in question was PBMCs, obtained before nivolumab (anti-PD-1) treatment. These receptors were taken from a person between 35 and 79 years old with oral cavity squamous cell carcinoma.

The J gene is TRBJ2-3, the V gene TRBV5-6; D may be TRBD2 (6 bases). This CDR3 is 12 amino acids long. CDR1 and CDR2 (germline): SGHDT, YYEEEE. Trimming cost V 3 bases and J 8 bases, with 10 bases left between them. The CDR3: CASSSGLPTQYF. The CDR3 nucleotides read TGTGCCAGCAGCTCGGGACTCCCTACGCAGTATTTT.

The chain combines TRBV27 with TRBJ2-2, with 16 bases that match TRBD2. Germline values: CDR1 MNHEY, CDR2 SMNVEV (reference sequence). J lost 4 bases, V lost 6 bases, and 5 bases had no gene match. The CDR3 length is 17 residues. The CDR3 DNA is TGTGCCAGCAGGAGGGGACTAGCGGGAGGGGTCACCGGGGAGCTGTTTTTT. Encoded protein: CASRRGLAGGVTGELFF.

The J gene is TRBJ2-7, the V gene TRBV6-5; TRBD2 matches at 7 bases. Unmatched junction bases numbered 8, after V lost 6 bases and J lost 9 bases. Germline assignment: CDR1 MNHEY and CDR2 SVGAGI. This CDR3 contains 12 residues. Here the CDR3 reads CASSPTGLGQYF. Here the CDR3 DNA reads TGTGCCAGCAGCCCGACTGGACTAGGGCAGTACTTC.

The rearrangement links TRBV6-4 to TRBJ2-3; possible D gene TRBD2, 6 bases. V was pared by 6 bases and J by 6 bases, with 13 bases between. The CDR3 consists of 13 residues. Germline V lookup: CDR1 MRHNA, CDR2 SNTAGT. Written as DNA, the CDR3 is TGTGCCAGCAGGGGGGGACTCAAGGATACGCAGTATTTT. This sequence encodes CASRGGLKDTQYF.

This chain connects TRBV29-1 to TRBJ1-2; D uncertain. Germline CDR1 and CDR2: SQVTM and ANQGSEA. This CDR3 comprises 9 residues. The ends were cut back, 7 bases at V and 7 bases at J, with 7 bases in the middle. In DNA form, the CDR3 reads TGCAGCGCTGGAGTTGGCTACACCTTC. Its translation is CSAGVGYTF. The full variable domain, rest sourced from reference TRBV29-1 and TRBJ1-2, is SAVISQKPSRDICQRGTSLTIQCQVDSQVTMMFWYRQQPGQSLTLIATANQGSEATYESGFVIDKFPISRPNLTFSTLTVSNMSPEDSSIYLCSAGVGYTFGSGTRLTVV.

V usage is TRBV5-8 and J usage is TRBJ2-3, with no clear D. CDR1 is SGHTS, CDR2 YDEGEE, per germline. The CDR3 sequence is 11 residues long. V was trimmed by 2 bases and J by 9 bases, leaving 7 bases between them. CDR3: CASSFAKTQYF. The CDR3 nucleotides read TGTGCCAGCAGCTTCGCGAAGACGCAGTATTTT.

The V and J genes are TRBV28 and TRBJ2-3, with 13 bases lining up with TRBD2. The germline gives CDR1 MDHEN, CDR2 SYDVKM. The J segment lost 2 bases and the V segment lost 3 bases, leaving 8 bases of the junction unmatched. The CDR3 has 18 residues. The CDR3 spells CASSFLRTSGGLTDTQYF. For the CDR3, the DNA is TGTGCCAGCAGTTTCCTCCGGACTAGCGGGGGACTCACAGATACGCAGTATTTT.

This clone has just a few counts. This chain connects TRBV9 to TRBJ2-2; weak D call: TRBD2 (6 bases). V lost 1 base and J 0 bases, leaving 19 bases between the germline ends. The CDR3 sequence is 19 residues long. Germline V gene sequence: CDR1 SGDLS, CDR2 YYNGEE. The CDR3 region is CASSVWGGRTSANTGELFF. CDR3 DNA sequence: TGTGCCAGCAGCGTATGGGGAGGCAGGACCTCCGCGAACACCGGGGAGCTGTTTTTT.

The chain joins TRBV7-2 to TRBJ1-1; weak D call: TRBD1 (5 bases). The CDR3 covers 18 residues. In germline, CDR1 is SGHTA, CDR2 FQGNSA. V lost 1 base and J lost 5, with 23 bases in between. This CDR3 is CASSLGWDEGISTTEAFF. The CDR3 DNA reads as TGTGCCAGCAGCTTAGGTTGGGACGAGGGCATATCGACTACTGAAGCTTTCTTT.

V is TRBV5-1 and J is TRBJ1-2; D perhaps matches TRBD1 (5 bases). V dropped 3 bases and J dropped 7 bases, with 10 bases sitting between them. The CDR3 contains 12 residues. Germline CDR1 and CDR2: SGHRS and YFSETQ. The chain's CDR3 is CASSSAGVGYTF. As DNA, the CDR3 is TGCGCCAGCAGCTCCGCGGGGGTTGGCTACACCTTC.

The chain is built from TRBV5-5 and TRBJ1-5; tentatively, D is TRBD1 (6 bases). Germline CDR1 SGHKS, CDR2 YYEKEE (reference sequence). The CDR3 totals 16 residues. V dropped 0 bases and J dropped 6 bases, with 16 bases sitting between them. DNA for the CDR3: TGTGCCAGCAGCTTGGAGGTGGGGGCGCGGAGTCAGCCCCAGCATTTT. Amino acid sequence: CASSLEVGARSQPQHF.

This clone was observed a few times. The V gene is TRBV6-5, the J gene TRBJ2-3, with D perhaps TRBD1 or TRBD2 (6 bases each). This CDR3 comprises 15 residues. Between the trimmed V and J ends, which lost 0 bases and 3 bases, there was a span of 10 bases. Germline V CDR1 and CDR2: MNHEY, SVGAGI. The CDR3 reads CASSYSGGGTDTQYF. The DNA for the CDR3 is TGTGCCAGCAGTTACTCAGGAGGGGGGACAGATACGCAGTATTTT.

Points on this clone: Distinct nucleotide sequences in the sample also encode this CDR3. The V gene is TRBV5-1, the J gene TRBJ1-1; D remains unclear. Germline lookup yields CDR1 SGHRS and CDR2 YFSETQ. This CDR3 comprises 13 residues. V was pared by 0 bases and J by 4 bases, with 7 bases between. CDR3 residues: CASSLEGSTEAFF. The CDR3 DNA sequence: TGCGCCAGCAGCTTGGAAGGTAGCACTGAAGCTTTCTTT.

V usage is TRBV30 and J usage is TRBJ1-3; tentative D call: TRBD1 (5 bases). CDR1 is GTSNPN, CDR2 SVGIG, per germline (reference sequence). Between the trimmed V and J ends, which lost 3 bases and 4 bases, there was a span of 19 bases. The CDR3 totals 16 residues. CDR3 region: CAWRAPGDQGGNTIYF. The CDR3 bases are TGTGCCTGGAGAGCACCCGGGGACCAGGGAGGAAACACCATATATTTT.

The chain joins TRBV5-1 to TRBJ1-1; D possibly corresponds to TRBD1 (5 bases). Per germline, CDR1 SGHRS and CDR2 YFSETQ. The CDR3 consists of 17 residues. The germline V and J ends were trimmed by 0 bases and 3 bases, with 18 bases remaining between them. The CDR3 bases are TGCGCCAGCAGCTTGGCCAAGTGGGGATCGGGGGACACTGAAGCTTTCTTT. Translation: CASSLAKWGSGDTEAFF.

The chain uses TRBV4-1 and TRBJ2-5; D gene ambiguous. In germline, CDR1 is MGHRA, CDR2 YSYEKL. There are 13 residues in the CDR3. The V end lost 0 bases, the J end lost 2 bases, and 4 bases lay between the germline ends. The CDR3 reads CASSQEPQETQYF. The CDR3 DNA sequence: TGCGCCAGCAGCCAAGAGCCTCAAGAGACCCAGTACTTC.

The chain recombines TRBV6-1 with TRBJ1-1, with no clear D. Germline CDR1 is MNHNS and CDR2 is SASEGT. The CDR3 extends over 11 amino acids. Trimming took off 2 bases at V and 10 bases at J, with 8 bases between the two ends. The CDR3 region is CASSELISAFF. The CDR3 region has the DNA TGTGCCAGCAGTGAACTCATATCAGCTTTCTTT.

This clone was counted a single time. The V and J genes are TRBV29-1 and TRBJ2-2; TRBD1 matches at 7 bases. V lost 7 bases and J lost 3; bases outside the gene matches: 8. The CDR3 totals 14 residues. In germline, CDR1 is SQVTM, CDR2 ANQGSEA. The chain's CDR3 is CSGGRDRDTGELFF. The CDR3 region has the DNA TGCAGCGGGGGCCGGGACAGAGACACCGGGGAGCTGTTTTTT.

In nucleotides, the CDR3 is TGTGCCACCTCGCCCGGCGGGAGCAATGAGCAGTTCTTC. Translation: CATSPGGSNEQFF. This rearrangement joins TRBV5-4 to TRBJ2-1, with 7 bases identical to TRBD2. J lost 6 bases, V lost 9 bases, and 9 bases had no gene match. The germline CDR1 and CDR2 sequences are SGHNT and YYREEE (reference sequence). The CDR3 spans 13 residues.

The chain is built from TRBV19 and TRBJ2-1; TRBD2 matches 8 bases. In germline, CDR1 is LNHDA, CDR2 SQIVND (reference sequence). CDR3 length: 15 amino acids. The J segment lost 1 base and the V segment lost 3 bases, leaving 2 bases of the junction unmatched. The CDR3 sequence: CASSISGISYNEQFF. The CDR3 DNA reads TGTGCCAGTAGTATTAGCGGGATTTCCTACAATGAGCAGTTCTTC.

The chain uses TRBV6-5 and TRBJ2-7, with D maybe TRBD2 (6 bases). V was shortened by 6 bases and J by 4 bases, with 16 bases between the two germline ends. Germline CDR1 reads MNHEY; CDR2 reads SVGAGI. The CDR3 contains 14 residues. CDR3 DNA sequence: TGTGCCAGCAGGATCGGGCCGGGGGTTTACGAGCAGTACTTC. Its translation: CASRIGPGVYEQYF.

The chain links TRBV29-1 to TRBJ1-3, with D uncertain. V lost 6 bases to trimming and J lost 4 bases, with 7 bases between them. This CDR3 region has 11 residues. Germline V CDR1 and CDR2: SQVTM, ANQGSEA. This chain's CDR3 is CSVCEGNTIYF. Written as DNA, the CDR3 is TGCAGCGTCTGTGAAGGAAACACCATATATTTT.

The chain employs TRBV27 and TRBJ2-5; a weak D match, TRBD1 (5 bases). Looked up from germline, CDR1 is MNHEY and CDR2 is SMNVEV (reference sequence). CDR3 length: 13 residues. V lost 5 bases and J 4 bases, leaving 11 bases between the germline ends. The CDR3 bases are TGTGCCAGCAGTCGTTTAAGGGGAGAGACCCAGTACTTC. It is translated as CASSRLRGETQYF.

CDR3 sequence reads: CASSALQGAAQYF. As DNA, the CDR3 is TGTGCCAGCAGCGCCCTACAAGGCGCCGCGCAGTACTTC. The V gene is TRBV11-1, the J gene TRBJ2-7, with D unresolved. CDR1 is SGHAT and CDR2 is FQDESV in the germline V gene (reference sequence). The CDR3 is made up of 13 amino acids. With 5 bases removed from V and 9 bases from J, the gap between germline ends came to 17 bases.

This clone was recorded a few times. The V gene is TRBV5-1, the J gene TRBJ1-1; D not certain. Germline V CDR1 and CDR2: SGHRS, YFSETQ. V lost 0 bases and J 1 base, leaving 4 bases between the germline ends. The CDR3 sequence is 13 residues long. In DNA form, the CDR3 reads TGCGCCAGCAGCTTGGTGACGAACACTGAAGCTTTCTTT. Amino acid sequence: CASSLVTNTEAFF.

This chain joins TRBV10-2 and TRBJ1-1; TRBD1 agrees at 8 bases. The CDR3 totals 14 residues. V dropped 4 bases and J dropped 5; count of bases not matched to a gene: 6. Germline V lookup: CDR1 WSHSY, CDR2 SAAADI. DNA for the CDR3: TGCGCCAGCAGTGGACAGGGGCGAAATACTGAAGCTTTCTTT. Translating it yields CASSGQGRNTEAFF.

The rearrangement joins TRBV4-2 to TRBJ1-1; 7 bases fit TRBD1. Germline CDR1 LGHNA, CDR2 YNFKEQ. Trimming took 7 bases from V and 2 from J; bases not matched to a gene: 10. CDR3 length: 15 residues. CDR3 loop: CASTLRDSNNTEAFF. The CDR3 DNA follows: TGTGCCAGCACCTTAAGGGACAGTAACAACACTGAAGCTTTCTTT.